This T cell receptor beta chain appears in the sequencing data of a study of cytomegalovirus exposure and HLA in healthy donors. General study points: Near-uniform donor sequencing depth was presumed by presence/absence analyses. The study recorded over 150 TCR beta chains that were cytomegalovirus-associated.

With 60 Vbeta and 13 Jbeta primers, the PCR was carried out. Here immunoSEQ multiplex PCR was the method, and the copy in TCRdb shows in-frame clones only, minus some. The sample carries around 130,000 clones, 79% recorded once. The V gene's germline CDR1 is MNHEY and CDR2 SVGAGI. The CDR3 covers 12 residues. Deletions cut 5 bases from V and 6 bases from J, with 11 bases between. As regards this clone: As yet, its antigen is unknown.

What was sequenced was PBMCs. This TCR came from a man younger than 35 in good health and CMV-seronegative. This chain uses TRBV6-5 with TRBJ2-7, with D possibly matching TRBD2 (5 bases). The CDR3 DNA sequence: TGTGCCAGCAGTGAGTTGAGGGTCGAGCAGTACTTC. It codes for CASSELRVEQYF.